Following are 8 T cell receptor beta chains from one sample sequenced in a study of shared clonotypes between healthy human individuals. Selected positively for CCR7 and CD45RO-negative, naive CD8 cells excluded terminally differentiated effector memory CD45RA+ cells. The method was immunoSEQ multiplex PCR; TCRdb's version includes in-frame clones alone and lacks a portion of them. The data show around 620,000 clones, around 95% seen once. The sample was naive CD8+ T cells sorted from blood. Every receptor here comes from a woman aged 25 to 39 in good health.

This clone was seen just once. This chain joins TRBV5-1 and TRBJ1-5; 9 nucleotides line up with TRBD1. This CDR3 comprises 15 residues. Germline CDR1 and CDR2: SGHRS and YFSETQ. V lost 3 bases and J lost 3; bases outside the gene matches: 4. CDR3 in DNA: TGCGCCAGCAGCTGGACAGGGGCCCTCAATCAGCCCCAGCATTTT. As protein: CASSWTGALNQPQHF. Complete variable domain (other parts from reference TRBV5-1 and TRBJ1-5): KAGVTQTPRYLIKTRGQQVTLSCSPISGHRSVSWYQQTPGQGLQFLFEYFSETQRNKGNFPGRFSGRQFSNSRSEMNVSTLELGDSALYLCASSWTGALNQPQHFGDGTRLSIL.

This clone showed up just a few times. The chain carries TRBV7-9 and TRBJ1-5; maybe TRBD1 (5 bases). The CDR3 length is 14 residues. From germline, CDR1 is SEHNR and CDR2 FQNEAQ (reference sequence). V dropped 5 bases and J dropped 6 bases, with 14 bases sitting between them. DNA for the CDR3: TGTGCCAGCAGCCAATTCCCAGGGCGTCAGCCCCAGCATTTT. This sequence encodes CASSQFPGRQPQHF.

The chain links TRBV7-8 to TRBJ1-1; 7 bases line up with TRBD1. Losses at the gene ends were 8 bases for V and 2 bases for J; bases not matched to a gene: 5. CDR1 and CDR2 from the germline V gene are SGHVS and FQNEAQ. CDR3 length equals 13 residues. The CDR3 sequence: CASGQVSNTEAFF. The CDR3 DNA sequence: TGTGCCAGCGGACAGGTTTCCAACACTGAAGCTTTCTTT.

CDR3 sequence: CASSLVIPLIAADYGYTF. Here the CDR3 DNA reads TGTGCCAGCAGTTTAGTCATTCCCCTCATCGCGGCGGACTATGGCTACACCTTC. The chain joins TRBV28 to TRBJ1-2; D not resolved. The germline gives CDR1 MDHEN, CDR2 SYDVKM. The CDR3 contains 18 residues. The germline V and J ends were trimmed by 2 bases and 3 bases, with 22 bases remaining between them.

The chain has TRBV2 and TRBJ2-1; 7 bases are a match to TRBD2. The CDR3 is 17 amino acids. With V trimmed by 1 base and J by 5 bases, 11 bases remained unmatched. CDR1 and CDR2 (germline): SNHLY, FYNNEI. CDR3 sequence: CASSEGFSRENHNEQFF. The CDR3 DNA reads TGTGCCAGCAGTGAAGGTTTTTCGCGGGAGAACCACAATGAGCAGTTCTTC.

The rearrangement links TRBV19 to TRBJ2-3; perhaps TRBD1 as D (6 bases). Trimming left V 5 bases short and J 0 bases short, with 21 bases between. The CDR3 is 18 amino acids. Germline V gene data show CDR1 as LNHDA and CDR2 as SQIVND (reference sequence). CDR3 residues: CASSSSRDTEISTDTQYF. In DNA, the CDR3 is TGTGCCAGTAGTTCAAGCCGGGACACCGAGATAAGCACAGATACGCAGTATTTT.

This chain connects TRBV5-1 to TRBJ2-2; 13 positions match TRBD2. The V gene's germline CDR1 is SGHRS and CDR2 YFSETQ. CDR3 length equals 16 residues. Germline trimming cut 4 bases from V and 6 bases from J; bases unmatched to any gene: 6. CDR3 in DNA: TGCGCCAGCAGCGGCGGACTAGCGGGAGTCTCCGGGGAGCTGTTTTTT. It codes for CASSGGLAGVSGELFF.

The chain links TRBV7-6 to TRBJ2-1; D may match TRBD1 or TRBD2 (5 bases each). CDR1 is SGHVS, CDR2 FNYEAQ, per germline. The CDR3 runs 18 residues. The ends were cut back, 6 bases at V and 5 bases at J, with 26 bases in the middle. Written as DNA, the CDR3 is TGTGCCAGCAGTTGGGACCCGAGTAGGCTAGCCCAAAACAATGAGCAGTTCTTC. Protein product: CASSWDPSRLAQNNEQFF. The full variable domain, its missing parts supplied by reference TRBV7-6 and TRBJ2-1, is GAGVSQSPRYKVTKRGQDVALRCDPISGHVSLYWYRQALGQGPEFLTYFNYEAQQDKSGLPNDRFSAERPEGSISTLTIQRTEQRDSAMYRCASSWDPSRLAQNNEQFFGPGTRLTVL.